This T cell receptor (beta chain) was profiled in a study of T-cell reconstitution after alpha-beta-depleted transplantation in children. Points on this clonotype: The target antigen is unknown.

This sample's TCRbeta library carried unique molecular identifier barcodes. TCRdb itself ran the PCR reads through MiXCR, one entry per CDR3 protein. Here the sample spans about 460,000 distinct CDR3 sequences, roughly a tenth being singletons. Notes on the study in general: T-cell counts and diversity were attributed mostly to newly produced T cells one year after transplant. High day-60 TCRbeta diversity in some patients came from surviving recipient T cells and thymic progenitors. Expanded clones from the graft, numbering several hundred, reportedly supplied alpha-beta T cells about two months after transplant.

This clonotype was obtained from a child aged 2-9 years with inherited bone marrow failure, due to receive a stem cell transplant. This sample comprised PBMCs, obtained before TCRalphabeta/CD19-depleted stem cell transplant.

The CDR3 DNA is TGTGCCAGCAGCTTGTCGGGACTAGCGGGTTACAATGAGCAGTTCTTC. Translation: CASSLSGLAGYNEQFF. The chain combines TRBV7-2 with TRBJ2-1; 12 nucleotides align to TRBD2. V lost 3 bases and J lost 4; bases outside the gene matches: 4. This CDR3 has 16 amino acids. The germline CDR1 and CDR2 sequences are SGHTA and FQGNSA.